This TCR beta chain was obtained from a study of post-analysis software for immune sequencing data (dated by TCRdb to between 2015 and 2016). With regard to the full study: Relapsing-remitting, secondary progressive and progressive-relapsing multiple sclerosis were recorded as disease courses, and subtype annotation was lacking for some patients. A subset of samples was prepared in parallel using single-end sample barcoding, then pooled and co-amplified after Illumina adapter ligation. The patient repertoires were compared against about a dozen previously published healthy control repertoires obtained from donors aged roughly 6 to 28 years. The study at large found these results: Patients showed significantly higher frequencies than controls for a handful of TRBV segments, among them TRBV5-6, TRBV5-1 and TRBV20-1. Normalized Chao1 diversity was significantly lower in multiple sclerosis patients than controls, suggesting substantial peripheral T-cell clonal expansion. Strong co-clustering of samples prepared in the same batch was shown by direct clustering with F measure, prompting a batch-effect correction. The multiple sclerosis patient group was slightly younger than the control group.

Comment on this clonotype: It lacks a known antigen. No much larger clone is present one base from it, and per-base qualities are unavailable.

To demonstrate the VDJtools post-analysis software, the study profiled TCR beta repertoires from the peripheral blood of around 13 young patients with multiple sclerosis. The patients with multiple sclerosis were children and adolescents between roughly 6 and 17 years of age. Receptor amplification or capture employed PCR. The data were produced on an Illumina HiSeq 2500. To reduce PCR and sequencing biases, unique molecular identifiers were built into the TCR beta cDNA libraries. Every 1 to 10 million input T cells yielded about 500,000 cDNA molecules, meaning each molecule approximated one T cell. The same protocol used for the earlier healthy control dataset was applied to prepare and sequence the patient libraries. Within a given batch, samples were prepared together, multiplexed and sequenced on the same HiSeq lane. In the source study's methods: Raw barcoded reads were processed with MIGEC, and single-read molecular identifier groups were discarded before consensus assembly and CDR3 extraction. VDJtools was used for post-analysis of the clonotype tables, with diversity normalized by down-sampling every dataset to the smallest sample size. Repertoire overlap clustering matched CDR3 amino acid but not nucleotide sequences to correct batch-related cross-sample contamination. The public reads were reanalyzed by TCRdb: fastp trimming at Q25, MiXCR alignment, in-frame beta chains only. Here each entry gathers all rows of one CDR3 protein and keeps the most common genes and DNA. These V and J calls are TCRdb output, not the study's own analysis. The sample table holds fewer than 700,000 distinct CDR3 sequences, of which about 40% were seen once. Of the sample, about 1.8% falls within the top ten clones.

The CDR3 measures 12 amino acids from cysteine to phenylalanine. The only DNA kept is the CDR3, 36 bases in frame from the first base. V loses 6 bases of germline sequence and J loses 5 bases, and the interval between the two ends is 7 bases. The rearrangement combines TRBV12-3 or TRBV12-4 with TRBJ1-4; confidence is insufficient to name the D gene. Sequenced input: blood. The receptor was derived from a girl aged 10-17 years with multiple sclerosis. For the CDR3, the sequence is CASSQPNEKLFF. The bases are TGTGCCAGCAGCCAGCCCAATGAAAAACTGTTTTTT.